This is a list of T cell receptor beta chains from one sample in a study of blood T cell repertoires in COVID-19. The assay was immunoSEQ multiplex PCR, and TCRdb's table has in-frame clones only and misses some. The table records around 300,000 clones, around 89% of them present only once. Sequenced sample: PBMCs or T cells enriched from blood (not recorded which). Receptor source: a woman younger than 35 who had recovered from COVID-19. The CDR3 runs from the conserved cysteine through the conserved F or W. D genes are given only for firm matches. Where a row states a size, it is once, few, many or the class of an expanded clone; other rows omit it.

>TRBJ1-5|-|TRBV30|-
TGTGCCTGGAGTCCCGACCGGGGGATCAATCAGCCCCAGCATTTT
CAWSPDRGINQPQHF
>TRBJ2-1|-|TRBV9|TRBD2
TGTGCCAGCAGCGTAGACCGGGGGGAATACAATGAGCAGTTCTTC
CASSVDRGEYNEQFF
>TRBJ1-1|-|TRBV5-1|-
TGCGCCAGCAGCCTGTCCCTTTCGAGCGCTGAAGCTTTCTTT
CASSLSLSSAEAFF
>TRBJ1-1|-|TRBV11-2|TRBD1
TGTGCCAGCAGCTTAGACAGGGGGCTTGCCACTGAAGCTTTCTTT
CASSLDRGLATEAFF
>TRBJ1-1|-|TRBV5-4|TRBD1
TGTGCCAGCAGCTCTCACCCCTGGACAGGGGATGCTTTCTTT
CASSSHPWTGDAFF
>TRBJ1-1|-|TRBV7-6|TRBD1
TGTGCCAGCAGCGTCAGGGGGGAGAACACTGAAGCTTTCTTT
CASSVRGENTEAFF
>TRBJ2-5|-|TRBV7-8|-
TGTGCCAGCAGCTCGGGACTGGAGACCCAGTACTTC
CASSSGLETQYF
>TRBJ2-1|-|TRBV6-1|TRBD2
TGTGCCAGCAGTGAATGGGAGGGCACCTCCTACAATGAGCAGTTCTTC
CASSEWEGTSYNEQFF
>TRBJ1-2|-|TRBV20-1|-
TGCAGTGCTATATATGGGGGCGGCTACACCTTC
CSAIYGGGYTF
>TRBJ1-6|-|TRBV18|TRBD1
TGTGCCAGCTCACCTGAGGACAGGGGTTATAATTCACCCCTCCACTTT
CASSPEDRGYNSPLHF
>TRBJ2-1|-|TRBV6-5|TRBD2
TGTGCCAGCAGTACACCTAGCGGGGGTACGGATGAGCAGTTCTTC
CASSTPSGGTDEQFF
>TRBJ2-5|-|TRBV12-2|-
TGTGCAAGTCGCTTAGCTGGACAGGGCATTCAAGAGACCCAGTACTTC
CASRLAGQGIQETQYF
>TRBJ1-1|-|TRBV11-2|TRBD1
TGTGCCAGCAGCGCTCGACAGGGGGCTGGCACTGAAGCTTTCTTT
CASSARQGAGTEAFF
>TRBJ2-5|-|TRBV4-1|-
TGCGCCGCGGGGAAGGCCCTCCAAGAGACCCAGTACTTC
CAAGKALQETQYF
>TRBJ2-5|-|TRBV19|-
TGTGCCAGTGGGGCAGGGGTGGAGACCCAGTACTTC
CASGAGVETQYF
>TRBJ2-2|-|TRBV19|-
TGTGCCAGTAGTATCCTGAGGACAGAGAGCGCCGGGGAGCTGTTTTTT
CASSILRTESAGELFF
>TRBJ1-1|-|TRBV29-1|-
TGCAGCGTTGAGGGTCTAGATGGCACTGAAGCTTTCTTT
CSVEGLDGTEAFF
>TRBJ1-2|once|TRBV7-6|-
TGTGCCAGCAGCTTAGAGGGCAGGGCGGGAGGCTACACCTTC
CASSLEGRAGGYTF
>TRBJ1-2|-|TRBV9|-
TGTGCCAGCCGTACTACAGGACCCTCTAGTGGCTACACCTTC
CASRTTGPSSGYTF
>TRBJ1-2|-|TRBV28|TRBD1
TGTGCCAGCAGACAAACTTCGTCGGGACAGGGATATGGCTACACCTTC
CASRQTSSGQGYGYTF
>TRBJ1-3|-|TRBV6-5|-
TGTGCCAGCTCGGGTACGGTGCACTCTGGAAACACCATATATTTT
CASSGTVHSGNTIYF
>TRBJ1-6|-|TRBV4-1|TRBD1
TGCGCCAGCAGCCAGAGGGCAGGGGGCCTCTCCTATAATTCACCCCTCCACTTT
CASSQRAGGLSYNSPLHF
>TRBJ1-5|-|TRBV19|-
TGTGCCAGTGCCATCCTGAGGTTACAGGGTGAGGGCAATCAGCCCCAGCATTTT
CASAILRLQGEGNQPQHF
>TRBJ2-2|-|TRBV6-1|TRBD2
TGTGCCAGCAGTGGAGGACTAGCGGGGGTCACCGGGGAGCTGTTTTTT
CASSGGLAGVTGELFF
>TRBJ2-4|-|TRBV6-5|TRBD2
TGTGCCAGCAGGGGTCTGGCGGGGGGGGAAAACATTCAGTACTTC
CASRGLAGGENIQYF
>TRBJ1-2|-|TRBV5-4|-
TGTGCCAGCAGCTTCACAGGCCCGAATCCCTTTAACTATGGCTACACCTTC
CASSFTGPNPFNYGYTF
>TRBJ1-2|-|TRBV28|TRBD1
TGTGCCAGCAGCTCCGGGACAGGGGACGGATCTTATGGCTACACCTTC
CASSSGTGDGSYGYTF
>TRBJ1-1|-|TRBV9|-
TGTGCCAGCAGCTCCGGGGAGGGAAACACTGAAGCTTTCTTT
CASSSGEGNTEAFF
>TRBJ2-7|-|TRBV5-4|-
TGTGCCAGCAGCTCGCAGGGGCCTACCTACGAGCAGTACTTC
CASSSQGPTYEQYF
>TRBJ1-2|-|TRBV28|TRBD1
TGTGCCAGCGCACGGACAGGGCCCACGCTCAGGGGCTACACCTTC
CASARTGPTLRGYTF
>TRBJ1-1|-|TRBV7-9|-
TGTGCCAGCAGCCTCCAGGGGAACACTGAAGCTTTCTTT
CASSLQGNTEAFF
>TRBJ2-3|-|TRBV10-3|-
TGTGCCATCAGACCACAGGGCAGGGGACCCACAGATACGCAGTATTTT
CAIRPQGRGPTDTQYF
>TRBJ1-2|-|TRBV19|-
TGTGCCAGTTGGTACGGAGGATATGGCTACACCTTC
CASWYGGYGYTF
>TRBJ1-1|many|TRBV25-1|-
TGTGCCAGCAGTGCCTCTGGACTGTTGAACACTGAAGCTTTCTTT
CASSASGLLNTEAFF
>TRBJ1-3|-|TRBV5-1|TRBD1
TGCGCCAGGGACAGGGAGGTCACTGGAAACACCATATATTTT
CARDREVTGNTIYF
>TRBJ1-2|-|TRBV27|-
TGTGCCAGCAGTCCTCTGACATTCAACTATGGCTACACCTTC
CASSPLTFNYGYTF
>TRBJ2-5|-|TRBV7-2|-
TGTGCCAGCAGCTTAGGCTCGAGCCTTCAAGAGACCCAGTACTTC
CASSLGSSLQETQYF
>TRBJ1-4|-|TRBV3-1/TRBV3-2|-
TGTGCCACCAGCACCGGGACACGGGTGGCAAAACTGTTTTTT
CATSTGTRVAKLFF
>TRBJ2-3|-|TRBV27|TRBD2
TGTGCCAGCAGTTTACGACTAGCGGGGACAGATACGCAGTATTTT
CASSLRLAGTDTQYF
>TRBJ2-7|-|TRBV5-6|TRBD1
TGTGCCAGCAGCTCGACAGGGGGCGGGTACGAGCAGTACTTC
CASSSTGGGYEQYF
>TRBJ1-4|-|TRBV19|-
TGTGCCAGTAGCCTACTAACAACTAATGAAAAACTGTTTTTT
CASSLLTTNEKLFF
>TRBJ2-6|-|TRBV5-4|-
TGTGCCAGCAGCTTGGAGACAGGTGGTGGGGCCAACGTCCTGACTTTC
CASSLETGGGANVLTF
>TRBJ1-2|-|TRBV6-1|-
TGTGCCAGCAGTGAAGCGCCGGGGAGGGGAGATGGCTACACCTTC
CASSEAPGRGDGYTF
>TRBJ1-2|-|TRBV2|TRBD1
TGTGCCAGCAGTGCACAGGGGGCGCTGGGCTACACCTTC
CASSAQGALGYTF
>TRBJ1-2|-|TRBV27|TRBD1
TGTGCCAGCAGTTTCGGGACAGGGGAGGTTGGCTACACCTTC
CASSFGTGEVGYTF
>TRBJ2-3|-|TRBV5-1|-
TGCGCCAGCAGCTTGGGACTGGCGGCAGATACGCAGTATTTT
CASSLGLAADTQYF
>TRBJ1-5|-|TRBV21-1|-
TGTGCCAGCAGCGCGCCAGGGGGAGGCAATCAGCCCCAGCATTTT
CASSAPGGGNQPQHF
>TRBJ2-3|-|TRBV5-4|TRBD2
TGTGCCAGCAGCAGCGGGAGTGGAGGACCAGATACGCAGTATTTT
CASSSGSGGPDTQYF
>TRBJ2-5|-|TRBV19|TRBD2
TGTGCCAGTAGTCCGACTAGCGGGGGCCCAGAGACCCAGTACTTC
CASSPTSGGPETQYF
>TRBJ2-1|-|TRBV5-1|-
TGCGCCAGCAGCCCCACCCGGGACACGTCCTACAATGAGCAGTTCTTC
CASSPTRDTSYNEQFF
>TRBJ2-1|-|TRBV4-2|-
TGTGCCAGCAGCCAAGAATCAGCGGGCCTACTCGAGGATGAGCAGTTCTTC
CASSQESAGLLEDEQFF